One and the same sample provided the 7 T cell receptor beta chains below, sequenced in a study of blood T cell repertoires in COVID-19. Libraries were prepared by immunoSEQ multiplex PCR; TCRdb keeps only in-frame clonotypes and omits some of them. The sample has approximately 170,000 clones; around 85% are singletons. The sample comprised peripheral blood. These receptors originate from a man aged 60 to 75 who had recovered from COVID-19.

V is TRBV6-5 and J is TRBJ2-7, with a weak D call TRBD2 (7 bases). Trimming took off 4 bases at V and 5 bases at J, with 21 bases between the two ends. Germline CDR1 is MNHEY and CDR2 is SVGAGI. The CDR3 is 16 amino acids. The CDR3 loop is CASSSETGGSFHEQYF. CDR3 bases: TGTGCCAGCAGTTCAGAGACAGGCGGGAGTTTCCACGAGCAGTACTTC.

This rearrangement joins TRBV30 to TRBJ1-2; 11 bases fit TRBD1. The CDR3 contains 15 residues. The V gene end was trimmed by 3 bases and the J gene end by 0 bases; junction bases not matched to a gene: 3. Germline V gene sequence: CDR1 GTSNPN, CDR2 SVGIG (reference sequence). The CDR3 DNA sequence: TGTGCCTGGAGGGGACAGGGGGTCACTAACTATGGCTACACCTTC. Its translation is CAWRGQGVTNYGYTF. The variable domain in full, with the rest retrieved from reference TRBV30 and TRBJ1-2, is SQTIHQWPATLVQPVGSPLSLECTVEGTSNPNLYWYRQAAGRGLQLLFYSVGIGQISSEVPQNLSASRPQDRQFILSSKKLLLSDSGFYLCAWRGQGVTNYGYTFGSGTRLTVV.

The rearrangement links TRBV12-3 or TRBV12-4 to TRBJ2-7; D is perhaps TRBD2 (5 bases). V was shortened by 8 bases and J by 10 bases, with 18 bases between the two germline ends. This CDR3 is 12 amino acids long. DNA of the CDR3: TGTGCCAGCGGCGTGCCGGGGAGCCCACAGTACTTC. Translating gives CASGVPGSPQYF.

CDR3 region: CASSLETRLSNQPQHF. The CDR3, as DNA: TGTGCCAGCAGCTTAGAGACTCGACTGAGCAATCAGCCCCAGCATTTT. The chain has TRBV7-2 and TRBJ1-5; D is uncertain. Germline CDR1 and CDR2: SGHTA and FQGNSA. This CDR3 has 16 residues. The V end was cut by 1 base, the J end by 1 base, with 11 bases between.

The chain carries TRBV7-2 and TRBJ2-3; a possible D gene is TRBD1 (5 bases). Germline loops: CDR1 SGHTA, CDR2 FQGNSA. CDR3 size: 14 residues. Trimming removed 4 bases at V and 4 bases at J, with 12 bases between. The CDR3 DNA is TGTGCCAGCAGCTCCTTCCTAGGGGCAGATACGCAGTATTTT. Its protein product is CASSSFLGADTQYF.

The V and J genes are TRBV5-1 and TRBJ1-1; 7 nucleotides match TRBD1. Trimming cost V 4 bases and J 6 bases; bases outside gene matches: 3. The CDR3 consists of 12 residues. Germline CDR1 and CDR2: SGHRS and YFSETQ. For the CDR3, the DNA is TGCGCCAGCAGCCCCAGGGGGGCTGAAGCTTTCTTT. Translation: CASSPRGAEAFF.

The CDR3 loop is CASSPTGFYGEAFF. The CDR3 nucleotides are TGTGCCAGCAGCCCTACAGGGTTTTACGGTGAAGCTTTCTTT. The chain is built from TRBV11-2 and TRBJ1-1, with D possibly being TRBD1 (6 bases). Trimming stripped 5 bases from V and 7 bases from J, with 17 bases between. Per germline, CDR1 SGHAT and CDR2 FQNNGV. CDR3 length: 14 amino acids. Complete variable domain (other parts from reference TRBV11-2 and TRBJ1-1): EAGVAQSPRYKIIEKRQSVAFWCNPISGHATLYWYQQILGQGPKLLIQFQNNGVVDDSQLPKDRFSAERLKGVDSTLKIQPAKLEDSAVYLCASSPTGFYGEAFFGQGTRLTVV.